This T cell receptor (beta chain) originates from a study of Ad26.COV2.S vaccination and SARS-CoV-2 variants. Study-wide background: Enrolled in COV1001, the donor was in the Ad26.COV2.S trial arm, which received the vaccine. Recipients of Ad26.COV2.S got it intramuscularly, once or twice 56 days apart.

Treatment denoted: 15 to 20 received Ad26.COV2.S at low or high dose, single or two shots; 5 received placebo; per-sample allocation not given. Samples came from day 63 after the first vaccine or placebo injection. An Ad26 vector expressing Wuhan-strain SARS-CoV-2 spike served as the vaccine. Sequencing was performed with immunoSEQ multiplex PCR; in TCRdb, only in-frame clones are kept and a portion is missing. The repertoire includes 380,000 or so clones, around 90% of them detected once, and around 5.8% sits in the top ten. The CDR3 is made up of 11 amino acids. Germline CDR1 is ENHRY and CDR2 is SYGVKD. Deletions cut 8 bases from V and 4 bases from J, with 8 bases between.

This specimen consisted of peripheral blood, obtained in a trial of Ad26.COV2.S vaccine versus placebo. The chain employs TRBV10-3 and TRBJ1-2; TRBD1 is a possible D gene (5 bases). The receptor comes from a person between 18 and 65 years old who received the Ad26.COV2.S COVID-19 vaccine or a placebo. As DNA, the CDR3 is TGTGCCATCGCCGACAGCTATGGCTACACCTTC. It specifies CAIADSYGYTF.